This TCR beta chain was profiled in a study of T cell responses to AZD1222 COVID-19 vaccine. Data came from immunoSEQ multiplex PCR; TCRdb stores just in-frame clones and leaves some out. The table has roughly 130,000 clones, 80% to 90% seen once. The germline V gene encodes CDR1 SEHNR and CDR2 FQNEAQ (reference sequence). The CDR3 consists of 12 residues. Trimming took 5 bases from V and 9 from J; bases not matched to a gene: 3. The sample was peripheral blood, taken on day 0 of AZD1222 vaccination. The TCR originated in an adult in good health. The chain uses TRBV7-9 and TRBJ1-5; 8 positions agree with TRBD1. For the CDR3, the DNA is TGTGCCAGCAGCCATGGGACAGGGCCCCAGCATTTT. It specifies CASSHGTGPQHF.